A selection of T cell receptor beta chains follows, all from one sample in a study of shared clonotypes between healthy human individuals. Generated by immunoSEQ multiplex PCR, the TCRdb table keeps only in-frame clones and is missing some. The table records 2 million to 2.5 million clones, almost 96% of them present only once. Sequencing input: naive CD4+ T cells sorted from blood. The receptors come from a man younger than 35 in good health. Both conserved end residues are part of each CDR3. The order of the fields is CDR3 DNA, CDR3 protein, D gene, J gene, V gene, clone size. The D gene is left open where the match is weak. Size tells how often a clone was seen (once, few, many) or the class of an expanded clone, and some rows leave it out.

TGCAGTGCTAGCCAAATGACGGGCTACACCTTC | CSASQMTGYTF | . | TRBJ1-2 | TRBV20-1 | .
TGTGCCAGCAGCGCACTCGGGGGACTAGCGGGAGTCGAGACCCAGTACTTC | CASSALGGLAGVETQYF | TRBD2 | TRBJ2-5 | TRBV9 | few
TGTGCCATCAGTGAGTCTTTGGCTAGCGGGCGGTACGAGCAGTACTTC | CAISESLASGRYEQYF | TRBD2 | TRBJ2-7 | TRBV10-3 | .
TGTGCCAGTATTCATACGCAGGGGCCCTACACTGAAGCTTTCTTT | CASIHTQGPYTEAFF | . | TRBJ1-1 | TRBV19 | .
TGCGCCAGCAGCTCCCTAGCAGGACCGAACACTGAAGCTTTCTTT | CASSSLAGPNTEAFF | . | TRBJ1-1 | TRBV5-1 | .
TGTGCCTGGAGTGTACAGAGGGTTCTATATGGCTACACCTTC | CAWSVQRVLYGYTF | . | TRBJ1-2 | TRBV30 | .
TGCAGTGCGCGCAATGAAAAACTGTTTTTT | CSARNEKLFF | . | TRBJ1-4 | TRBV20-1 | .
TGTGCCAGCAGTCCGACAGGGGACGCGTACAATGAGCAGTTCTTC | CASSPTGDAYNEQFF | TRBD1 | TRBJ2-1 | TRBV6-1 | .
TGCGCCAGCAGCCTCGATCGGGGCTTTTCCTCCTACAATGAGCAGTTCTTC | CASSLDRGFSSYNEQFF | . | TRBJ2-1 | TRBV4-1 | .
TGTGCCAGCAGCTTGCCCGGGACAGTAATATCGGAGACCCAGTACTTC | CASSLPGTVISETQYF | TRBD1 | TRBJ2-5 | TRBV11-1 | .
TGTGCCAGCAGCTTAGGCCCCGGGGGATCCTCCTACGAGCAGTACTTC | CASSLGPGGSSYEQYF | . | TRBJ2-7 | TRBV7-2 | .
TGCGCCAGCGGACAGATCAATCAGCCCCAGCATTTT | CASGQINQPQHF | . | TRBJ1-5 | TRBV10-2 | .
TGTGCCAGCAGCTTGGGGGCGATTAACTATGGCTACACCTTC | CASSLGAINYGYTF | . | TRBJ1-2 | TRBV5-4 | once
TGTGCCAGTAGTATAGCCCGGGACAGGGGGCAGCCCCAGCATTTT | CASSIARDRGQPQHF | TRBD1 | TRBJ1-5 | TRBV19 | few
TGTGCCAGCAGTTCCCCCTCTCCTAGCGGGGTAACCTACAATGAGCAGTTCTTC | CASSSPSPSGVTYNEQFF | TRBD2 | TRBJ2-1 | TRBV27 | .
TGTGCCAGCAGCTTTGACAGGCGCGACAATGAGCAGTTCTTC | CASSFDRRDNEQFF | . | TRBJ2-1 | TRBV11-3 | .
TGTGCCAGCAGTTCCTCGACTAGGGTCGACCAGTACTTC | CASSSSTRVDQYF | . | TRBJ2-5 | TRBV28 | .
TGTGCCAGCTCACCAATTGCCCTAGCGGGAGGGTACAATGAGCAGTTCTTC | CASSPIALAGGYNEQFF | TRBD2 | TRBJ2-1 | TRBV18 | .
TGTGCCAGCAGCCGGGACGGCTACTATGGCTACACCTTC | CASSRDGYYGYTF | . | TRBJ1-2 | TRBV5-4 | .
TGCGCCAGCAGTGATCCGGGACAGGGGATCTACGAGCAGTACTTC | CASSDPGQGIYEQYF | TRBD1 | TRBJ2-7 | TRBV10-1 | .
TGTGCCAGCAAGGGGAGTCAAGAGACCCAGTACTTC | CASKGSQETQYF | . | TRBJ2-5 | TRBV6-6 | .
TGTGCCAGCAGTGGCGGACAGGATCCGCTTGCAGAACTGTTTTTT | CASSGGQDPLAELFF | TRBD1 | TRBJ1-4 | TRBV6-1 | few
TGCGCCAGCAGCTTGGACGGGGACCCGAACACTGAAGCTTTCTTT | CASSLDGDPNTEAFF | . | TRBJ1-1 | TRBV5-1 | once
TGTGCCTGGGGCGGTGGCTCCTACGAGCAGTACTTC | CAWGGGSYEQYF | . | TRBJ2-7 | TRBV30 | .
TGCGCCAGCAGCTTGACAGGCCCTTACTACGAGCAGTACTTC | CASSLTGPYYEQYF | . | TRBJ2-7 | TRBV5-1 | .
TGTGCCAGCAGTGAATGGGGAGAGGCATCTGGCTACACCTTC | CASSEWGEASGYTF | . | TRBJ1-2 | TRBV6-1 | .
TGTGCCAGCAGTTTTTTGGGGGACCACGAGCAGTACTTC | CASSFLGDHEQYF | . | TRBJ2-7 | TRBV28 | .
TGTGCCAGCAGCACCTCTCTTTTCACTAATTCACCCCTCCACTTT | CASSTSLFTNSPLHF | . | TRBJ1-6 | TRBV7-2 | .
TGTGCCAGCAGTGAAGGCGGATTGGGTGAAAAACTGTTTTTT | CASSEGGLGEKLFF | . | TRBJ1-4 | TRBV6-1 | .
TGTGCCAGCACCCTGGGGGTATACAATGAGCAGTTCTTC | CASTLGVYNEQFF | . | TRBJ2-1 | TRBV6-1 | .
TGTGCCAGCAGCAACGAAAAGCGGGTGGGCACTGAAGCTTTCTTT | CASSNEKRVGTEAFF | . | TRBJ1-1 | TRBV5-4 | .
TGTGCCAGCTCACCACTCGGTTCCCTTAATGAAAAACTGTTTTTT | CASSPLGSLNEKLFF | . | TRBJ1-4 | TRBV18 | .
TGTGCCAGCAGCAAAGCTGGCATTCCCGGGACAGGGCCCACTGAAGCTTTCTTT | CASSKAGIPGTGPTEAFF | . | TRBJ1-1 | TRBV21-1 | .
TGTGCCAGCAGGGGAAGGAGCTCCTATAATTCACCCCTCCACTTT | CASRGRSSYNSPLHF | . | TRBJ1-6 | TRBV27 | .
TGTGCCACTACTACCGCGGGTTTGGGGAACACTGAAGCTTTCTTT | CATTTAGLGNTEAFF | . | TRBJ1-1 | TRBV6-5 | .
TGTGCCAGTAGTAATGCGGGACAGGCTACCTACGAGCAGTACTTC | CASSNAGQATYEQYF | TRBD1 | TRBJ2-7 | TRBV19 | .
TGTGCCAGCAGCTTTAGTGGACAGGAAGTCCGGGAGCTGTTTTTT | CASSFSGQEVRELFF | TRBD1 | TRBJ2-2 | TRBV5-4 | .
TGTGCCAGCAGCCCCCCGGCGGGGGACACCATATATTTT | CASSPPAGDTIYF | . | TRBJ1-3 | TRBV11-2 | .
TGCGCCAGCAGCTTCGCGGGGGCCTCGTACCAAGAGACCCAGTACTTC | CASSFAGASYQETQYF | . | TRBJ2-5 | TRBV5-1 | .
TGCGCCAGCAGCCAAGAAGGGGGCAGGAGAAACATTCAGTACTTC | CASSQEGGRRNIQYF | TRBD1 | TRBJ2-4 | TRBV4-1 | once
TGTGCCAGCAGCAGCTATGGAGTTTACGAGCAGTACTTC | CASSSYGVYEQYF | . | TRBJ2-7 | TRBV7-2 | .
TGTGCCACCAGCAGAAATAGACAGGGTTTACCCTACGAGCAGTACTTC | CATSRNRQGLPYEQYF | TRBD1 | TRBJ2-7 | TRBV15 | .
TGTGCCAGCAGCTTAAGTAGTGGGGGGGCTGGTAATTCACCCCTCCACTTT | CASSLSSGGAGNSPLHF | . | TRBJ1-6 | TRBV7-2 | .
TGTGCCAGCAGCTTAGCGTTAGGGTCCGCCGGGGAGCTGTTTTTT | CASSLALGSAGELFF | . | TRBJ2-2 | TRBV7-9 | .
TGTGCCAGCAGTTACCGGGACAGTTCCTATGGCTACACCTTC | CASSYRDSSYGYTF | TRBD1 | TRBJ1-2 | TRBV6-5 | .
TGTGCCATCAGTGTGACGGAGAACCAAGAGACCCAGTACTTC | CAISVTENQETQYF | . | TRBJ2-5 | TRBV10-3 | .
TGTGCCAGCAGCGTAGGTCTAGGGAGCGGGAGTTACAATGAGCAGTTCTTC | CASSVGLGSGSYNEQFF | TRBD2 | TRBJ2-1 | TRBV9 | .
TGTGCCATCAGCCTAGAACAAGAGACCCAGTACTTC | CAISLEQETQYF | . | TRBJ2-5 | TRBV10-3 | .
TGTGCCAGCAGGACAACCCTGAACACCGGGGAGCTGTTTTTT | CASRTTLNTGELFF | . | TRBJ2-2 | TRBV27 | .
TGTGCCTGGAGTCCGGACTTACAGGCTCGTGGCTACACCTTC | CAWSPDLQARGYTF | . | TRBJ1-2 | TRBV30 | .
TGTGCCAGCTCTCCGACTAGCGAGCTAACCTACAATGAGCAGTTCTTC | CASSPTSELTYNEQFF | TRBD2 | TRBJ2-1 | TRBV18 | once
TGTGCCTGGAGTGTGAATCTGAACACTGAAGCTTTCTTT | CAWSVNLNTEAFF | . | TRBJ1-1 | TRBV30 | .
TGTGCCAGCAGCGGACGGGACAGGAGCCCTAATGAAAAACTGTTTTTT | CASSGRDRSPNEKLFF | TRBD1 | TRBJ1-4 | TRBV9 | .
TGCGCCAGCAGCTTCGGGGGGAACGCAGATACGCAGTATTTT | CASSFGGNADTQYF | TRBD2 | TRBJ2-3 | TRBV5-1 | .